One sample yielded the 26 T cell receptor beta chains listed below, sequenced in a study of blood T cells in healthy people across ages. Alongside a J-beta primer mix, a sample-barcoded 5' primer served in a second PCR lasting roughly 6 to 12 cycles. TCRdb ran MiXCR on the 5' RACE reads and lists one entry per CDR3 protein. The data hold around 1,500,000 distinct CDR3 sequences, with about 43% observed a single time. Sample: blood. The receptor set was obtained from a woman aged 18-29 years in good health.

A few counts support this clonotype. One end of the junction is discordant with germline, which a read error may explain. The V and J genes are TRBV27 and TRBJ1-6, with D possibly matching TRBD1 (5 bases). CDR3 length equals 11 residues. Per the germline V gene, CDR1 is MNHEY and CDR2 is SMNVEV (reference sequence). CDR3 region: CASKTAGPPHF. The CDR3 nucleotides are TGTGCCAGCAAGACAGCGGGACCCCCCCACTTT.

The chain combines TRBV27 with TRBJ1-5; 9 positions agree with TRBD1. The CDR3 contains 17 residues. V shed 0 bases, J shed 2 bases, and the junction held 5 bases outside the gene matches. Looked up from germline, CDR1 is MNHEY and CDR2 is SMNVEV (reference sequence). The CDR3 region has the DNA TGTGCCAGCAGTTTATCACAGGGACAGGGCGGCAATCAGCCCCAGCATTTT. Translated: CASSLSQGQGGNQPQHF.

This clonotype was counted a few times. The chain recombines TRBV29-1 with TRBJ2-4; no clear D gene. This CDR3 is built from 14 residues. V was shortened by 3 bases and J by 8 bases, with 17 bases between the two germline ends. The V gene's germline CDR1 is SQVTM and CDR2 ANQGSEA. The CDR3 spells CSVDPKAPEDIQYF. DNA of the CDR3: TGCAGCGTTGATCCGAAGGCCCCTGAGGACATTCAGTACTTC.

This clonotype was counted a few times. The CDR3 bases are TGTGCCAGCAGGAAGGGACTAGCGGGAGCGTCACAAGAGACCCAGTACTTC. Translated, it gives CASRKGLAGASQETQYF. The chain has TRBV5-6 and TRBJ2-5; 14 nucleotides line up with TRBD2. The J segment lost 2 bases and the V segment lost 5 bases, leaving 8 bases of the junction unmatched. Germline V gives CDR1 SGHDT, CDR2 YYEEEE. The CDR3 runs 17 residues. The entire variable domain, with the rest obtained from reference TRBV5-6 and TRBJ2-5, is as follows: DAGVTQSPTHLIKTRGQQVTLRCSPKSGHDTVSWYQQALGQGPQFIFQYYEEEERQRGNFPDRFSGHQFPNYSSELNVNALLLGDSALYLCASRKGLAGASQETQYFGPGTRLLVL.

V gene TRBV20-1 combines with J gene TRBJ2-7, with D possibly TRBD1 on 6 matching bases. V was cut by 0 bases and J by 2 bases, with 20 bases left in between. Germline assignment: CDR1 DFQATT and CDR2 SNEGSKA (reference sequence). The CDR3 totals 17 residues. The CDR3 nucleotides read TGCAGTGCTAGAGATCTCGTACAGGGCGACCCACCCTACGAGCAGTACTTC. It yields the protein CSARDLVQGDPPYEQYF.

V usage is TRBV11-2 and J usage is TRBJ1-2; a weak D match, TRBD1 (5 bases). Trimming took 4 bases from V and 6 from J, leaving 15 bases between them. Per germline, CDR1 SGHAT and CDR2 FQNNGV. The CDR3 is 14 residues long. CDR3 loop: CASSSTDRGHGYTF. In nucleotides, the CDR3 is TGTGCCAGCAGCTCGACGGATAGGGGCCATGGCTACACCTTC.

The V and J genes are TRBV6-5 and TRBJ2-1; D not resolved. Germline values: CDR1 MNHEY, CDR2 SVGAGI. This CDR3 spans 15 amino acids. The V gene lost 4 bases and the J gene lost 0 bases, with 10 bases spanning the gap. The CDR3 here is CASSSLAHSYNEQFF. Written as DNA, the CDR3 is TGTGCCAGCAGTTCGCTCGCCCACTCCTACAATGAGCAGTTCTTC.

At least ten counts were recorded for this clonotype. The V and J genes are TRBV12-3 or TRBV12-4 and TRBJ1-2; unclear D gene. The CDR3 totals 12 residues. V dropped 4 bases and J dropped 3 bases, with 6 bases sitting between them. CDR3 in amino acids: CASSYGDYGYTF. The DNA of the CDR3 is TGTGCCAGCAGTTATGGGGACTATGGCTACACCTTC.

This clonotype turned up a few times. V is TRBV12-3 or TRBV12-4 and J is TRBJ2-2; D possibly corresponds to TRBD2 (5 bases). Trimming removed 5 bases from V and 7 bases from J, with 17 bases in between. The CDR3 runs to 15 residues. The CDR3 reads CASSQRVEENGELFF. In DNA form, the CDR3 reads TGTGCCAGCAGTCAAAGGGTGGAGGAGAACGGGGAGCTGTTTTTT.

J is TRBJ2-5 and V is TRBV20-1, with 9 bases lining up with TRBD2. The junction had 29 bases not matched to a gene; V was cut back by 4 bases and J by 11 bases. CDR1 is DFQATT and CDR2 is SNEGSKA in the germline V gene (reference sequence). This CDR3 has 19 residues. The CDR3 nucleotides read TGCAGTGCTACACCCCCGGCGGGTTGGGCTAGCGGGACTGGAGATGAGCAGTACTTC. It yields the protein CSATPPAGWASGTGDEQYF.

This clonotype was observed a single time. The chain carries TRBV4-1 and TRBJ2-5; tentative D call: TRBD2 (6 bases). Germline V CDR1 and CDR2: MGHRA, YSYEKL. This CDR3 is 18 amino acids long. V was pared by 3 bases and J by 11 bases, with 31 bases between. DNA of the CDR3: TGCGCCAGCAGCCAGACGCCGGGTGCGGCGGGACCATACAATGAGCAGTACTTC. Translating it yields CASSQTPGAAGPYNEQYF.

In regard to this clonotype: Sequence at one end of the junction differs from germline and may be a read error. The chain couples TRBV29-1 to TRBJ2-5, with D perhaps matching TRBD2 (6 bases). The J call may be faulty, since TRBJ2-7 better matches the DNA end. Germline CDR1 and CDR2: SQVTM and ANQGSEA. The CDR3 runs to 15 residues. This chain's CDR3 is CCVERYGGGPYEQYF. The CDR3 nucleotides are TGCTGCGTTGAAAGATACGGGGGAGGACCGTACGAGCAGTACTTC.

This clonotype was observed a handful of times. The V call is TRBV28, the J call TRBJ2-3; tentative D call: TRBD1 (5 bases). The CDR3 loop spans 14 amino acids. Deletions cut 7 bases from V and 0 bases from J, with 11 bases between. Germline V gives CDR1 MDHEN, CDR2 SYDVKM. In nucleotides, the CDR3 is TGTGCCAGCACCACAGGCACTAGCACAGATACGCAGTATTTT. As protein: CASTTGTSTDTQYF.

The genes are TRBV21-1 and TRBJ2-3; the table's D call of TRBD2 was not tested on the DNA. TRBV21-1 is annotated as a pseudogene. This CDR3 region has 19 residues. Written as DNA, the CDR3 is TGTGCCAGCAGCAAACCCCGGGCCAGCGGACCCGACCGCGCAGATACGCAGTATTTT. Translating it yields CASSKPRASGPDRADTQYF.

This clonotype appeared a single time. V usage is TRBV9 and J usage is TRBJ2-3; 8 positions match TRBD2. This CDR3 contains 16 residues. The V gene end was trimmed by 4 bases and the J gene end by 6 bases; junction bases not matched to a gene: 13. Per germline, CDR1 SGDLS and CDR2 YYNGEE. Written as DNA, the CDR3 is TGTGCCAGCAGCAGAGACTTTGCGGGGGGCGGTGATACGCAGTATTTT. Translated: CASSRDFAGGGDTQYF.

The chain has TRBV24-1 and TRBJ2-1; TRBD1 might be the D (7 bases). V lost 1 base, J lost 5 bases, and 20 bases lay in between. Per the germline V gene, CDR1 is KGHDR and CDR2 is SFDVKD. The CDR3 spans 18 residues. The CDR3 loop reads CATSDFHQTGRIDNEQFF. CDR3 bases: TGTGCCACCAGTGATTTTCACCAGACAGGGAGGATTGACAATGAGCAGTTCTTC.

The rearrangement joins TRBV6-2 or TRBV6-3 to TRBJ2-1; TRBD2 agrees at 9 bases. This CDR3 contains 16 residues. Trimming removed 7 bases from V and 7 bases from J; junction bases left unmatched: 14. Germline CDR1 is MNHEY and CDR2 is SVGEGT. This CDR3 reads CASIEGGGRGRNEQFF. The CDR3 nucleotides read TGTGCCAGCATCGAGGGGGGCGGGAGGGGACGGAATGAGCAGTTCTTC.

V and J are TRBV10-3 and TRBJ2-7; D is possibly TRBD1 (7 bases). Trimming left V 3 bases short and J 2 bases short, with 14 bases between. This CDR3 comprises 15 residues. Germline-derived CDR1 and CDR2 are ENHRY and SYGVKD. CDR3 residues: CAISDSQGEAYEQYF. In nucleotides, the CDR3 is TGTGCCATCAGTGATTCCCAGGGGGAGGCCTACGAGCAGTACTTC.

Note on this clonotype: Since a much larger clone is just one base distant, this may be a read error. The chain has TRBV28 and TRBJ2-4; D is unresolved. The CDR3 sequence is 11 residues long. Trimming removed 4 bases at V and 13 bases at J, with 11 bases between. Looked up from germline, CDR1 is MDHEN and CDR2 is SYDVKM. The CDR3 DNA reads as TGTGCCAGCAGTTACCTCTACCAGCAGTACTTC. It encodes CASSYLYQQYF.

The genes are TRBV4-1 and TRBJ2-7, with 7 positions matching TRBD1. The CDR3 sequence is 15 residues long. Losses at the gene ends were 4 bases for V and 3 bases for J; bases not matched to a gene: 9. Germline CDR1 MGHRA, CDR2 YSYEKL. CDR3: CASSPWQGEFYEQYF. For the CDR3, the DNA is TGCGCCAGCAGCCCTTGGCAGGGGGAATTCTACGAGCAGTACTTC.

As for this clonotype: A much larger clone lies one base from this, so it may be a read error. The chain uses TRBV6-6 and TRBJ2-7, with D possibly called TRBD1 or TRBD2 (5 bases each). The CDR3 covers 15 residues. Trimming removed 7 bases at V and 7 bases at J, with 23 bases between. Per the germline V gene, CDR1 is MNHNY and CDR2 is SVGAGI (reference sequence). CDR3 coding DNA: TGTGCCAGCACCCACGGGACGGACCTTTACAATGAGCAGTACTTC. It yields the protein CASTHGTDLYNEQYF.

The J gene is TRBJ1-5, the V gene TRBV12-3 or TRBV12-4, with a weak D call TRBD1 (6 bases). Trimming stripped 3 bases from V and 4 bases from J, with 19 bases between. There are 17 residues in the CDR3. The CDR3 coding sequence is TGTGCCAGCAGTTTGGGGGGCCCTACTGTCCTAAATCAGCCCCAGCATTTT. Amino acids: CASSLGGPTVLNQPQHF.

J is TRBJ2-4 and V is TRBV6-6; 9 bases map to TRBD2. The J call may be faulty, since TRBJ2-7 better matches the DNA end. Germline CDR1 MNHNY, CDR2 SVGAGI (reference sequence). The CDR3 is 14 amino acids. CDR3 nucleotides: TGTGCCAGCAGTCAGACTAGCGGACGCTACGAGCAGTACTTC. The encoded protein is CASSQTSGRYEQYF.

This clonotype was counted a few times. This rearrangement joins TRBV6-5 to TRBJ1-1; D unresolved. Trimming pared 5 bases from V and 3 bases from J, leaving 19 bases between. The CDR3 runs 16 residues. Looked up from germline, CDR1 is MNHEY and CDR2 is SVGAGI. In DNA form, the CDR3 reads TGTGCCAGCAGTCGGAACTATAGGGAAGAGGACACTGAAGCTTTCTTT. It specifies CASSRNYREEDTEAFF.

For the CDR3, the DNA is TGTGCCAGCAGGGAGACTAGCGGAGCCAAAAACATTCAGTACTTC. Protein sequence: CASRETSGAKNIQYF. The chain employs TRBV3-1 and TRBJ2-4; 9 bases map to TRBD2. The germline CDR1 and CDR2 sequences are LGHDT and YNNKEL (reference sequence). CDR3 length equals 15 residues. V was pared by 6 bases and J by 0 bases, with 3 bases of the junction left unmatched. The whole variable domain, remainder taken from reference TRBV3-1 and TRBJ2-4, is DTAVSQTPKYLVTQMGNDKSIKCEQNLGHDTMYWYKQDSKKFLKIMFSYNNKELIINETVPNRFSPKSPDKAHLNLHINSLELGDSAVYFCASRETSGAKNIQYFGAGTRLSVL.

This clonotype has only a few counts. CDR3 in amino acids: CASSEKGGTDYEQYF. As DNA, the CDR3 is TGTGCCAGCAGTGAGAAGGGCGGGACCGACTACGAGCAGTACTTC. The gene calls are TRBV9 and TRBJ2-7, with D perhaps TRBD2 (6 bases). The CDR3 runs to 15 residues. The V and J ends lost 5 bases and 3 bases respectively, with 18 bases between them. Germline CDR1 and CDR2: SGDLS and YYNGEE.